A selection of T cell receptor beta chains follows, all from one sample in a study of blood T cell repertoires in COVID-19. Assay used: immunoSEQ multiplex PCR; TCRdb lists only in-frame clones, some missing. This table has about 26,000 clones, roughly nine tenths appearing once. What was sequenced was peripheral blood. Receptors were obtained from a human donor in a cohort sampled during active COVID-19. Both conserved end residues are part of each CDR3. The order of the fields is clone size, V gene, J gene, D gene, CDR3 DNA, CDR3 protein. The D gene is left open where the match is weak. Only part of the rows carry a size: once, few, many, or a class if the clone is expanded.

NA	TRBV19	TRBJ2-2	NA	TGTGCCACCGGAGGGGGCTGGGAGCTGTTTTTT	CATGGGWELFF
NA	TRBV24-1	TRBJ2-2	NA	TGTGCCACCAGTGATGTACAGGTATCCACCGGGGAGCTGTTTTTT	CATSDVQVSTGELFF
NA	TRBV7-2	TRBJ1-5	NA	TGTGCCAGCAGCTTAATTGGGGGGAGCAATCAGCCCCAGCATTTT	CASSLIGGSNQPQHF
NA	TRBV7-4	TRBJ2-7	NA	TGTGCCAGCAGCATAAAACTCCCAGGGTTAACGGTTTACGAGCAGTACTTC	CASSIKLPGLTVYEQYF
NA	TRBV7-2	TRBJ1-1	NA	TGTGCCAGCAGCTTAGTCCTCCCCTCGGCTGAAGCTTTCTTT	CASSLVLPSAEAFF
NA	TRBV2	TRBJ2-1	TRBD2	TGTGCCAGCAGCGGTAGTGTTCTAGCGGGAGCTGCCTACAATGAGCAGTTCTTC	CASSGSVLAGAAYNEQFF
once	TRBV9	TRBJ2-1	TRBD2	TGTGCCAGCAGCGTAGCAGGTAGCGGGAGGCAGGAGCAGTTCTTC	CASSVAGSGRQEQFF
NA	TRBV5-6	TRBJ1-2	TRBD1	TGTGCCAGCAGAAAACAGGGGTCCTATGGCTACACCTTC	CASRKQGSYGYTF
NA	TRBV4-1	TRBJ2-3	TRBD1	TGCGCCAGCAGCCAGCCGGGACAGGGTCCAGATACGCAGTATTTT	CASSQPGQGPDTQYF
NA	TRBV19	TRBJ2-2	NA	TGTGCCAGTACCTCCACTCCATACAGGGTCATAGGCGCCGGGGAGCTGTTTTTT	CASTSTPYRVIGAGELFF
NA	TRBV7-2	TRBJ1-2	NA	TGTGCCAGCAGCTTAGCGCCTGGGGGCGGGTATGGCTACACCTTC	CASSLAPGGGYGYTF
NA	TRBV7-8	TRBJ2-1	TRBD2	TGTGCCAGCAGCAATGGGGGACTAGCGACTTCAGGCAATGAGCAGTTCTTC	CASSNGGLATSGNEQFF
NA	TRBV7-9	TRBJ2-1	TRBD1	TGTGCCAGCAGCTTAGCCGGGACAGGGGTCAATGAGCAGTTCTTC	CASSLAGTGVNEQFF
NA	TRBV25-1	TRBJ2-1	TRBD1	TGTGCCAGCAGTGAATTAGGGGGCGATGAGCAGTTCTTC	CASSELGGDEQFF
once	TRBV6-1	TRBJ2-1	NA	TGTGCCAGCAGTGAAAGCTTGGTTGAGCAGTTCTTC	CASSESLVEQFF
NA	TRBV7-8	TRBJ2-1	NA	TGTGCCAGCAGACAAGACACTGAGCAGTTCTTC	CASRQDTEQFF
once	TRBV19	TRBJ2-3	NA	TGTGCCAGTAGTGCCCCCCTGCCTAAATTGGATACGCAGTATTTT	CASSAPLPKLDTQYF
NA	TRBV5-4	TRBJ1-5	TRBD1	TGTGCCAGCAGCTTGGCGCAGGGGGGTCAGCCCCAGCATTTT	CASSLAQGGQPQHF
few	TRBV24-1	TRBJ2-1	TRBD2	TGTGCCACCAGTGATCCCCTGGCGGGAGGTAAGGATGAGCAGTTCTTC	CATSDPLAGGKDEQFF
NA	TRBV3-1/TRBV3-2	TRBJ2-3	TRBD2	TGTGCCAGCAGCTTGCGGGGGGCTGATACGCAGTATTTT	CASSLRGADTQYF
NA	TRBV21-1	TRBJ2-2	NA	TGTGCCAGCAAGCAGGGGGCTGCCCGGGACAGGTACTATTCGAACACCGGGGAGCTGTTTTTT	CASKQGAARDRYYSNTGELFF
NA	TRBV9	TRBJ2-1	NA	TGTGCCAGCAGCCCCGACCTAGCGACCTCCTACAATGAGCAGTTCTTC	CASSPDLATSYNEQFF
once	TRBV7-2	TRBJ1-6	TRBD1	TGTGCCAGCAGCGAAGGACAGGGGGTTTATTCACCCCTCCACTTT	CASSEGQGVYSPLHF
NA	TRBV27	TRBJ2-7	NA	TGTGCCAGCAGTCCCCTGACAGGCTACGAGCAGTACTTC	CASSPLTGYEQYF
once	TRBV27	TRBJ2-7	TRBD1	TGTGCCAGCAGTGGGCAGGGGGCAGTCCCAACCTACGAGCAGTACTTC	CASSGQGAVPTYEQYF
NA	TRBV27	TRBJ2-7	TRBD2	TGTGCCAGCAGTTTAAAGCTAGCGGCGGGGCCCCAGACCTTCTACGAGCAGTACTTC	CASSLKLAAGPQTFYEQYF
NA	TRBV19	TRBJ1-1	NA	TGTGCCAGTAGTATAGGTAACAGGTATCGAAGGGCTGAAGCTTTCTTT	CASSIGNRYRRAEAFF
NA	TRBV28	TRBJ1-2	NA	TGTGCCAGCAGTTGGACTGGCTCGTGGGGCTACACCTTC	CASSWTGSWGYTF
NA	TRBV5-5	TRBJ1-1	NA	TGTGCCAGCAGCTTGGCCCCGACAGGGAACACTGAAGCTTTCTTT	CASSLAPTGNTEAFF
NA	TRBV3-1/TRBV3-2	TRBJ1-5	TRBD1	TGTGCCAGCAGCGACAGGGTTAATCAGCCCCAGCATTTT	CASSDRVNQPQHF
NA	TRBV5-8	TRBJ1-6	TRBD1	TGTGCCAGCAGCCCGGGGGACAGGGGCTATCCACCCCTCCACTTT	CASSPGDRGYPPLHF
NA	TRBV29-1	TRBJ2-2	NA	TGCAGCGTCCAAGGGGCCGGGGAGCTGTTTTTT	CSVQGAGELFF
NA	TRBV18	TRBJ2-2	NA	TGTGCCAGCTCCGCCACATCCAACACCGGGGAGCTGTTTTTT	CASSATSNTGELFF
NA	TRBV5-1	TRBJ2-1	TRBD2	TGCGCCAGCAGCTTGGTTGGGACTAGCGGGGGGCTTAATGAGCAGTTCTTC	CASSLVGTSGGLNEQFF
NA	TRBV7-2	TRBJ2-3	TRBD2	TGTGCCAGCAGCTCTGGGACTAGCGGCACAGATACGCAGTATTTT	CASSSGTSGTDTQYF
NA	TRBV6-5	TRBJ1-4	NA	TGTGCCAGCACGGAGACAGGCCGTAATGAAAAACTGTTTTTT	CASTETGRNEKLFF
NA	TRBV29-1	TRBJ2-5	TRBD1	TGCAGCGTTCGGCAGGGGGCTCAAGAGACCCAGTACTTC	CSVRQGAQETQYF
once	TRBV3-1/TRBV3-2	TRBJ1-1	NA	TGTGCCAGCAGCCCGGACAGTATGAACACTGAAGCTTTCTTT	CASSPDSMNTEAFF
NA	TRBV19	TRBJ2-2	TRBD2	TGTGCCAGTAGCCGTTCTAGCGGGGGGAGCACCGGGGAGCTGTTTTTT	CASSRSSGGSTGELFF
NA	TRBV7-2	TRBJ1-5	NA	TGTGCCAGCAGCTTATCGTCAACTTTAAATCAGCCCCAGCATTTT	CASSLSSTLNQPQHF
NA	TRBV28	TRBJ2-1	TRBD2	TGTGCCAGCAGTTGGGGGACTAGCGGGAATGAGCAGTTCTTC	CASSWGTSGNEQFF
once	TRBV6-5	TRBJ2-5	TRBD2	TGTGCCAGCAGTTACTCCCGGACTAGCGGCCAAGAGACCCAGTACTTC	CASSYSRTSGQETQYF
NA	TRBV6-6	TRBJ2-5	NA	TGTGCCAGCAGTTACGCGGGGCAAGAGACCCAGTACTTC	CASSYAGQETQYF
NA	TRBV19	TRBJ2-1	TRBD2	TGTGCCAGTAGTATGCCACTGACTAGCGGGAGGGCAAATGAGCAGTTCTTC	CASSMPLTSGRANEQFF